These 9 T cell receptor beta chains came from one sample sequenced in a study of technical replicates of blood from a few donors. This table comes from immunoSEQ multiplex PCR, and its TCRdb copy is limited to in-frame clones, with some not included. The table includes approximately 49,000 clones, approximately 90% detected once. Sequences were obtained from PBMCs. The receptors here all came from a human donor in good health. Some clones in this sample may be carry-over from other donors' samples.

The chain uses TRBV7-2 and TRBJ2-7, with a possible D match to TRBD1 (5 bases). Germline V CDR1 and CDR2: SGHTA, FQGNSA. The CDR3 loop spans 15 amino acids. V was cut by 1 base and J by 1 base, with 11 bases left in between. CDR3 nucleotides: TGTGCCAGCAGCTTAGGTCAGGGCCCTTCCTACGAGCAGTACTTC. This gives the protein CASSLGQGPSYEQYF.

The gene calls are TRBV6-4 and TRBJ2-3; the match to TRBD1 covers 11 bases. CDR3 size: 15 residues. After removal of 3 bases from V and 8 bases from J, the junction contained 7 bases not matched to a gene. Germline values: CDR1 MRHNA, CDR2 SNTAGT. CDR3 DNA sequence: TGTGCCAGCAGTGAAGGACAGGGGGCGAAGGGTACGCAGTATTTT. It specifies CASSEGQGAKGTQYF.

The rearrangement links TRBV7-3 to TRBJ2-5, with a weak D call TRBD1 (6 bases). Germline CDR1 reads SGHTA; CDR2 reads FQGTGA. Trimming took off 4 bases at V and 2 bases at J, with 8 bases between the two ends. This CDR3 region has 13 residues. For the CDR3, the DNA is TGTGCCAGCAGCTGGGACATTCAAGAGACCCAGTACTTC. Translated, it gives CASSWDIQETQYF.

In this sample, this clone turned up once. J is TRBJ2-3 and V is TRBV4-1, with 8 nucleotides matching TRBD2. V trimming: 0 bases; J trimming: 0 bases; junction bases outside the gene matches: 5. CDR1 and CDR2 (germline): MGHRA, YSYEKL. The CDR3 has 17 amino acids. The CDR3 loop reads CASSQDIRGGSTDTQYF. CDR3 sequence (DNA): TGCGCCAGCAGCCAAGATATTCGGGGGGGGAGCACAGATACGCAGTATTTT.

The rearrangement links TRBV2 to TRBJ1-2; no definite D call. V lost 6 bases and J 8 bases, leaving 13 bases between the germline ends. Germline CDR1 reads SNHLY; CDR2 reads FYNNEI. The CDR3 has 12 amino acids. CDR3 loop: CASRGGERGYTF. DNA for the CDR3: TGTGCCAGCAGGGGAGGAGAGCGGGGCTACACCTTC.

This chain links TRBV19 with TRBJ2-7; 8 bases agree with TRBD1. Germline CDR1 is LNHDA and CDR2 is SQIVND (reference sequence). V was pared by 5 bases and J by 6 bases, with 6 bases of the junction left unmatched. This CDR3 is 13 amino acids long. The CDR3, as DNA: TGTGCCAGTAGTGGACAGGGTGGGGGCGAGCAGTACTTC. Its protein is CASSGQGGGEQYF.

This clone was counted a single time. The chain recombines TRBV5-1 with TRBJ2-1; tentatively, D is TRBD1 (5 bases). CDR1 and CDR2 (germline): SGHRS, YFSETQ. The germline V and J ends were trimmed by 4 bases and 5 bases, with 10 bases remaining between them. This CDR3 has 13 residues. CDR3 in DNA: TGCGCCAGCAGCCCCCCAGGGAACAATGAGCAGTTCTTC. Its protein product is CASSPPGNNEQFF.

The genes are TRBV11-2 and TRBJ2-1, with 14 bases matching TRBD2. The CDR3 has 14 residues. V lost 5 bases and J lost 6; bases outside the gene matches: 0. Germline V gene sequence: CDR1 SGHAT, CDR2 FQNNGV. The CDR3 sequence: CASSGTSGGNEQFF. The CDR3 nucleotides read TGTGCCAGCAGCGGGACTAGCGGGGGCAATGAGCAGTTCTTC.

This clone came up a few times. The rearrangement links TRBV5-4 to TRBJ2-2; 7 bases are a match to TRBD2. J gave up 6 bases and V 2 bases, and 7 bases lay outside the gene matches. CDR1 SGHNT and CDR2 YYREEE come from the germline V gene (reference sequence). This CDR3 contains 15 residues. Here the CDR3 DNA reads TGTGCCAGCAGCTTTGGACTAGGAGGGTCCGGGGAGCTGTTTTTT. Its translation is CASSFGLGGSGELFF.